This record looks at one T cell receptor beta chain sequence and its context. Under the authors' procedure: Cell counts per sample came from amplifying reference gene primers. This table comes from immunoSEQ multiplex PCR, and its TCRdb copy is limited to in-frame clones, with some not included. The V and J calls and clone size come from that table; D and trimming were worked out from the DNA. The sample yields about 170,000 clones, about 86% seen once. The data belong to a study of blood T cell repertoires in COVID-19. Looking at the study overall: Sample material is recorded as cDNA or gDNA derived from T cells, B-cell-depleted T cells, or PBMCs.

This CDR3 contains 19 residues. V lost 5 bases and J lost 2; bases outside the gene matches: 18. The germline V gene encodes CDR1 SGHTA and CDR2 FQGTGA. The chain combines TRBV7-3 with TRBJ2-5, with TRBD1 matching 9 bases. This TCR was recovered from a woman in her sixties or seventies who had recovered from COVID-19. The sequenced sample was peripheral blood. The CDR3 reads CASSPRIFQGQGWQETQYF. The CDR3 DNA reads TGTGCCAGCAGCCCCCGGATCTTCCAGGGACAGGGTTGGCAAGAGACCCAGTACTTC. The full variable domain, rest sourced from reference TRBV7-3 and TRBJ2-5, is GAGVSQTPSNKVTEKGKYVELRCDPISGHTALYWYRQSLGQGPEFLIYFQGTGAADDSGLPNDRFFAVRPEGSVSTLKIQRTERGDSAVYLCASSPRIFQGQGWQETQYFGPGTRLLVL.